This T cell receptor beta chain originates from a study of blood T cell repertoires in COVID-19 (TCRdb year 2020). In terms of the full investigation: Samples from collaborators originated in the United States, Italy and Spain and spanned both the acute and convalescent phases of COVID-19. The material from the prospective study consisted of cDNA or gDNA derived from T cells, B-cell-depleted T cells, or PBMCs. Samples came from the ongoing ImmuneRACE study (first 160 participants) plus 1,254 subjects from 6 global collaborators. Deeply sampled blood TCRbeta repertoires from subjects exposed to, actively infected with, or recovered from COVID-19 were included in the dataset. A de-identified subject ID, COVID-19 status, age in years and sex were almost always included in the sample metadata. The repertoires were released in a freely available public database meant as a resource for research on the immune response to SARS-CoV-2. Where HLA class I and class II types were available, the types were taken from metadata supplied by the sample provider, not from assay-based typing.

The paper as a whole reports these results and caveats: Clinical and demographic metadata were provided uncurated, with the amount varying by source and participant.

Comment on this clone: What this receptor recognizes is not known. No base qualities exist here, and no much larger clone lies one base off it.

TCRbeta CDR3 regions were amplified from genomic DNA by means of the immunoSEQ Assay, a bias-controlled multiplex PCR. The original pipeline was this. The number of nucleated cells in each sample was estimated by amplification of reference gene primers within the assay. To quantify the absolute abundance of each unique TCRbeta CDR3 rearrangement, sequence reads were collapsed and filtered. For each sample, productive Simpson clonality was calculated by taking the square root of Simpson's diversity index across productive rearrangements. TCRdb provides this immuneACCESS table in a form limited to in-frame rearrangements. Some clones are lacking; in checked studies, under half of them reflect an unresolved V gene, and why the rest are absent is not known. D and trimming come from the DNA, and the V and J calls and clone size come from that table. The sample table holds about 61,000 clones, of which roughly 87% were seen once. The top ten clones comprise 4.5% to 5.5% of the sample.

Whole blood was collected in K2EDTA tubes by collaborating institutions according to the institutions' own protocols. For TCRbeta analysis, collaborator samples were shipped as frozen whole blood, as isolated PBMCs, or as DNA extracted from either sample type. From its cysteine to its phenylalanine, the CDR3 spans 16 amino acids. The only DNA kept is the CDR3, 48 bases in frame from the first base. After removal of 6 bases from V and 0 bases from J, the junction retains 11 bases not matched to a gene. From the germline V gene, CDR1 is SQVTM and CDR2 is ANQGSEA. The chain uses TRBV29-1 and TRBJ2-3; 8 central bases correspond to TRBD2. Specimen: peripheral blood. This receptor was identified in an elderly man in a cohort sampled during active COVID-19. The CDR3 in this case is CSVILAVFPSTDTQYF. The nucleotides read TGCAGCGTAATACTAGCGGTTTTCCCTAGCACAGATACGCAGTATTTT.